Shown below are 31 T cell receptor beta chains from a single sample sequenced in a study of T cells in Graves' hyperthyroidism and ophthalmopathy (dated by TCRdb to between 2018 and 2021). Libraries were prepared through multiplex PCR. Sequencing relied on an Illumina HiSeq 2000. Amplification of TCR beta CDR3 regions was carried out from RNA transcripts. For the first round of RT-PCR on the TCR CDR3, the HTBI primer set was used together with the Qiagen OneStep RT-PCR kit. TCRdb cleaned the public reads at Q25 with fastp, built clones with MiXCR and kept in-frame beta chains. Here each entry gathers all rows of one CDR3 protein and keeps the most common genes and DNA. The sample records roughly 720,000 distinct CDR3 sequences, around a sixth of which are singletons. The ten biggest clones cover about a sixth of the sample. Specimen: blood. These receptors were taken from a man aged 50-60 years with Graves' hyperthyroidism.

This chain's CDR3 is CASRRWNEKLFF. The CDR3 coding sequence is TGTGCCAGCAGACGGTGGAATGAAAAACTGTTTTTT. J is TRBJ1-4 and V is TRBV12-3 or TRBV12-4; D unresolved. There are 12 residues in the CDR3. V lost 6 bases, J lost 5 bases, and 7 bases lay in between.

This clonotype appeared a few times. The chain combines TRBV14 with TRBJ1-4; the D is unclear. Between the trimmed V and J ends, which lost 4 bases and 3 bases, there was a span of 15 bases. CDR3 length equals 16 residues. Germline-derived CDR1 and CDR2 are SGHDN and FVKESK. As DNA, the CDR3 is TGTGCCAGCAGCCCGCTGAGAGGAAACTCTAATGAAAAACTGTTTTTT. This codes for CASSPLRGNSNEKLFF.

This rearrangement joins TRBV18 to TRBJ1-1; TRBD1 might be the D (5 bases). In germline, CDR1 is KGHSH, CDR2 LQKENI. Trimming took 3 bases from V and 5 from J, leaving 16 bases between them. The CDR3 spans 15 residues. The CDR3 protein is CASSPPGGVVTEAFF. As DNA, the CDR3 is TGTGCCAGCTCACCCCCAGGAGGGGTTGTGACTGAAGCTTTCTTT.

This clonotype was detected many times. The chain carries TRBV2 and TRBJ1-4; D is unclear. Germline loops: CDR1 SNHLY, CDR2 FYNNEI. This CDR3 comprises 15 residues. V was pared by 4 bases and J by 8 bases, with 17 bases between. CDR3 protein: CASSAVTDIGEKLFF. CDR3 in DNA: TGTGCCAGCAGTGCCGTAACCGATATCGGCGAAAAACTGTTTTTT.

The chain recombines TRBV30 with TRBJ1-1; D ambiguous. The CDR3 runs to 13 residues. The germline V gene encodes CDR1 GTSNPN and CDR2 SVGIG (reference sequence). V dropped 3 bases and J dropped 1 base, with 9 bases sitting between them. The CDR3 region is CAWRVSRNTEAFF. The DNA of the CDR3 is TGTGCCTGGAGGGTTAGCCGGAACACTGAAGCTTTCTTT.

The rearrangement uses TRBV29-1 and TRBJ2-5; D not resolved. V lost 0 bases and J lost 0, with 8 bases in between. The CDR3 consists of 14 residues. Germline CDR1 is SQVTM and CDR2 is ANQGSEA. The CDR3 nucleotides read TGCAGCGTTGAAGAGAGCCCTAACCAAGAGACCCAGTACTTC. Its translation: CSVEESPNQETQYF.

Concerning this clonotype: One end of the junction does not line up with germline, which may come from a read error. The chain has TRBV6-4 and TRBJ1-2; tentatively, D is TRBD1 (6 bases). CDR1 and CDR2 (germline): MRHNA, SNTAGT. This CDR3 is 14 amino acids long. Here the CDR3 DNA reads TGTGTCAGCAGTGCTACAGGGAGTGTCTATGGCTACACCTTC. It codes for CVSSATGSVYGYTF.

The sample holds one count of this clonotype. V usage is TRBV19 and J usage is TRBJ2-7, with D hard to call. The germline gives CDR1 LNHDA, CDR2 SQIVND (reference sequence). The V gene lost 5 bases and the J gene lost 2 bases, with 13 bases spanning the gap. The CDR3 is 14 residues long. In DNA, the CDR3 is TGTGCCAGTAGTGAGAGAGATCCAGCCTACGAGCAGTACTTC. As protein: CASSERDPAYEQYF.

This clonotype was counted between two and nine times. The chain recombines TRBV15 with TRBJ2-1, with a possible D match to TRBD1 (6 bases). Per germline, CDR1 LNHNV and CDR2 YYDKDF (reference sequence). This CDR3 has 14 residues. The V gene lost 5 bases and the J gene lost 3 bases, with 11 bases spanning the gap. The CDR3 DNA reads TGTGCCACCAGCCAGGACAGAATCTACAATGAGCAGTTCTTC. It specifies CATSQDRIYNEQFF.

This clonotype was seen repeatedly, ten times or more. This sequence joins TRBV12-3 or TRBV12-4 and TRBJ2-1; 13 bases are a match to TRBD2. The ends lost 6 bases at V and 5 bases at J; junction bases unmatched: 4. The length of the CDR3 is 15 residues. As DNA, the CDR3 is TGTGCCAGCAGACCGGGACTAGCGGGACACAATGAGCAGTTCTTC. Residues: CASRPGLAGHNEQFF.

The chain has TRBV9 and TRBJ2-3; D unclear. The CDR3 consists of 13 residues. CDR1 and CDR2 (germline): SGDLS, YYNGEE. Trimming left V 1 base short and J 5 bases short, with 8 bases between. Here the CDR3 DNA reads TGTGCCAGCAGCGTAACCGAGCAAGATACGCAGTATTTT. It is translated as CASSVTEQDTQYF.

This clonotype has just a few counts. This chain links TRBV19 with TRBJ2-5; 7 bases are a match to TRBD2. J gave up 8 bases and V 4 bases, and 7 bases lay outside the gene matches. The CDR3 sequence is 13 residues long. Germline values: CDR1 LNHDA, CDR2 SQIVND (reference sequence). DNA for the CDR3: TGTGCCAGTAGTACCGGACTAGGAGGAACCCAGTACTTC. Its translation is CASSTGLGGTQYF.

This clonotype was seen ten or more times. The chain links TRBV20-1 to TRBJ2-7; TRBD1 agrees at 8 bases. Germline CDR1 and CDR2: DFQATT and SNEGSKA (reference sequence). The CDR3 contains 15 residues. The J segment lost 2 bases and the V segment lost 0 bases, leaving 6 bases of the junction unmatched. CDR3 loop: CSARDQGAITYEQYF. CDR3 DNA sequence: TGCAGTGCTAGAGATCAGGGGGCCATCACCTACGAGCAGTACTTC.

This clonotype was seen ten or more times. The V gene is TRBV12-3 or TRBV12-4, the J gene TRBJ2-7, with TRBD1 as a possible D gene (6 bases). V lost 6 bases to trimming and J lost 3 bases, with 15 bases between them. CDR3 length equals 14 residues. The CDR3 loop is CASSSRTAGYEQYF. DNA of the CDR3: TGTGCCAGCAGCTCTCGGACAGCAGGCTACGAGCAGTACTTC.

The V gene is TRBV19, the J gene TRBJ2-2, with D maybe TRBD1 (5 bases). This CDR3 contains 13 residues. CDR1 and CDR2 (germline): LNHDA, SQIVND (reference sequence). Between the trimmed V and J ends, which lost 4 bases and 3 bases, there was a span of 6 bases. The CDR3 nucleotides are TGTGCCAGTAGTAAGGGGTACACCGGGGAGCTGTTTTTT. It is translated as CASSKGYTGELFF.

The genes are TRBV6-2 or TRBV6-3 and TRBJ1-2, with no clear D. The CDR3 has 12 amino acids. Trimming left V 2 bases short and J 8 bases short, with 9 bases between. Germline values: CDR1 MNHEY, CDR2 SVGEGT. CDR3 in DNA: TGTGCCAGCAGTTACAGGTTCGGGGGCTACACCTTC. Amino acid sequence: CASSYRFGGYTF.

The rearrangement links TRBV6-1 to TRBJ2-7; the match to TRBD2 covers 10 bases. The CDR3 runs 18 residues. Germline CDR1 reads MNHNS; CDR2 reads SASEGT. The ends lost 5 bases at V and 6 bases at J; junction bases unmatched: 19. CDR3 residues: CASSYRAASSASGGEQYF. The CDR3 DNA sequence: TGTGCCAGCAGTTATCGGGCCGCATCTAGTGCTAGCGGGGGCGAGCAGTACTTC.

This clonotype has only a few counts. The J gene is TRBJ1-1, the V gene TRBV5-8, with TRBD1 matching 7 bases. The junction had 8 bases not matched to a gene; V was cut back by 2 bases and J by 1 base. In germline, CDR1 is SGHTS, CDR2 YDEGEE. The CDR3 runs to 16 residues. Here the CDR3 DNA reads TGTGCCAGCAGCTTTGCAGCAGGGGGAGGGAACACTGAAGCTTTCTTT. It translates to CASSFAAGGGNTEAFF.

This clonotype was counted at least ten times. J is TRBJ2-7 and V is TRBV11-3; no clear D. CDR1 SGHNT and CDR2 YENEEA come from the germline V gene. Deletions cut 2 bases from V and 3 bases from J, with 8 bases between. The CDR3 contains 13 residues. CDR3 in amino acids: CASSLNLGYEQYF. CDR3 in DNA: TGTGCCAGCAGCTTAAATCTAGGCTACGAGCAGTACTTC.

In this sample, this clonotype turned up many times. This chain connects TRBV6-1 to TRBJ2-1, with D possibly matching TRBD2 (6 bases). The V gene lost 2 bases and the J gene lost 4 bases, with 15 bases spanning the gap. Germline V gives CDR1 MNHNS, CDR2 SASEGT. This CDR3 spans 16 amino acids. The CDR3 nucleotides read TGTGCCAGCAGTGAAACGATGGAGCGGGCATACAATGAGCAGTTCTTC. This translates into CASSETMERAYNEQFF.

This clonotype was seen at least ten times. V is TRBV29-1 and J is TRBJ2-1, with no clear D. V was cut by 4 bases and J by 2 bases, with 9 bases left in between. Germline assignment: CDR1 SQVTM and CDR2 ANQGSEA. The CDR3 runs to 13 residues. This chain's CDR3 is CSVVLGTYNEQFF. The CDR3 nucleotides read TGCAGCGTTGTCCTAGGGACCTACAATGAGCAGTTCTTC.

Of note for this clonotype: A much larger clone lies a single base off, so this may be a read error. V and J are TRBV7-2 and TRBJ1-5; D is unresolved. CDR1 and CDR2 from the germline V gene are SGHTA and FQGNSA. There are 15 residues in the CDR3. Deletions cut 1 base from V and 5 bases from J, with 12 bases between. Written as DNA, the CDR3 is TGTGCCAGCAGCTTAGGGGGTAGTGGCGATCAGCCCCAGCATTTT. Its protein product is CASSLGGSGDQPQHF.

On this clonotype itself: A much larger clone differs by one base, so this may be a read error. V and J are TRBV2 and TRBJ1-1, with D possibly matching TRBD1 (6 bases). This CDR3 comprises 13 residues. Germline V gene data show CDR1 as SNHLY and CDR2 as FYNNEI. CDR3 nucleotides: TGTGCCGGCAGTCCGACAGGTTCGGAATTAGCTTTCTTT. This sequence encodes CAGSPTGSELAFF.

The chain links TRBV12-3 or TRBV12-4 to TRBJ2-3; perhaps TRBD1 as D (5 bases). The CDR3 runs 15 residues. Trimming took off 3 bases at V and 2 bases at J, with 12 bases between the two ends. The CDR3 sequence: CASSFFRTHTDTQYF. The CDR3 DNA reads TGTGCCAGCAGTTTCTTCAGGACACACACAGATACGCAGTATTTT.

This clonotype was seen a handful of times. A much larger clone lies a single base off, so this may be a read error. This CDR3 fails to terminate in the conserved phenylalanine or tryptophan, so it likely reflects a read error. This chain uses TRBV27 with TRBJ1-2; TRBD1 matches at 8 bases. Germline V CDR1 and CDR2: MNHEY, SMNVEV (reference sequence). The CDR3 runs 15 residues. Unmatched junction bases numbered 7, after V lost 4 bases and J lost 3 bases. The CDR3 nucleotides read TGTGCCAGCAGTTCCACGGCAGGGGGCCACTATGGCTACACCCTC. This codes for CASSSTAGGHYGYTL.

The genes are TRBV27 and TRBJ1-5; unclear D gene. V lost 5 bases and J lost 1, with 12 bases in between. The CDR3 runs 15 residues. CDR1 MNHEY and CDR2 SMNVEV come from the germline V gene (reference sequence). Written as DNA, the CDR3 is TGTGCCAGCAGTCACCAAGGGCTGAGCAATCAGCCCCAGCATTTT. Its protein product is CASSHQGLSNQPQHF.

This clonotype was observed at least ten times. The V gene is TRBV12-3 or TRBV12-4, the J gene TRBJ2-2; 16 bases align to TRBD2. After removal of 5 bases from V and 7 bases from J, the junction contained 4 bases not matched to a gene. The CDR3 contains 16 residues. The chain's CDR3 is CASSPGLAGGVGELFF. In nucleotides, the CDR3 is TGTGCCAGCAGTCCGGGACTAGCGGGAGGGGTCGGGGAGCTGTTTTTT.

This clonotype has at least ten counts. The J gene is TRBJ2-7, the V gene TRBV2, with 9 bases fitting TRBD1. V dropped 10 bases and J dropped 2; count of bases not matched to a gene: 12. The CDR3 loop spans 15 amino acids. CDR1 and CDR2 from the germline V gene are SNHLY and FYNNEI. The CDR3 sequence: CATGTGKLAAYEQYF. CDR3 DNA sequence: TGTGCCACCGGGACAGGGAAGCTGGCGGCCTACGAGCAGTACTTC. Filled out from reference TRBV2 and TRBJ2-7, the complete variable domain reads EPEVTQTPSHQVTQMGQEVILRCVPISNHLYFYWYRQILGQKVEFLVSFYNNEISEKSEIFDDQFSVERPDGSNFTLKIRSTKLEDSAMYFCATGTGKLAAYEQYFGPGTRLTVT.

At least ten counts were recorded for this clonotype. V usage is TRBV12-3 or TRBV12-4 and J usage is TRBJ2-6; TRBD1 matches at 11 bases. CDR3 length equals 17 residues. V shed 6 bases and J 4 bases; nucleotides not matched to a gene: 8. This CDR3 reads CASSPGQGVPGANVLTF. CDR3 bases: TGTGCCAGCAGCCCGGGACAGGGGGTCCCCGGGGCCAACGTCCTGACTTTC.

The rearrangement uses TRBV12-3 or TRBV12-4 and TRBJ1-6; D is undetermined. There are 15 residues in the CDR3. V lost 5 bases to trimming and J lost 0 bases, with 8 bases between them. In DNA form, the CDR3 reads TGTGCCAGCAGTCAGGAGAGCTCCTATAATTCACCCCTCCACTTT. Translation gives CASSQESSYNSPLHF.

This clonotype was seen at least ten times. The J gene is TRBJ1-1, the V gene TRBV15; D gene uncertain. Germline V gene data show CDR1 as LNHNV and CDR2 as YYDKDF (reference sequence). CDR3 size: 13 residues. Trimming shortened V by 5 bases and J by 1 base, and 8 bases separated the two germline ends. The CDR3 bases are TGTGCCACCAGCGCCAGGTCGAACACTGAAGCTTTCTTT. Encoded protein: CATSARSNTEAFF.